This TCR beta chain originates from a study of blood T cell repertoires in COVID-19 (TCRdb year 2020). About the investigation overall: The collaborator samples originated in the United States, Italy and Spain and spanned the acute and convalescent phases of COVID-19. The prospective study material was composed of cDNA or gDNA derived from T cells, B-cell-depleted T cells, or PBMCs. Subjects who had been exposed to COVID-19, were actively infected with it, or had recovered from it provided the deeply sampled blood TCRbeta repertoires that made up the dataset. A freely available public database, intended as a resource for researchers studying the immune response to SARS-CoV-2, is where the repertoires were released. The samples were drawn from two sources: the first 160 participants of the ongoing ImmuneRACE study, and approximately 1,300 subjects contributed by 6 global collaborators. Sample metadata almost always included a de-identified subject ID, COVID-19 status, age in years and sex. HLA class I and class II types, where available, came from metadata supplied by the sample provider rather than from assay-based typing.

Study-wide conclusions, independent of this receptor: How much clinical and demographic metadata was included differed by source and by participant, and the metadata was provided uncurated.

Reading from cysteine to phenylalanine, the CDR3 counts 14 amino acids. Left in the record is the CDR3 DNA by itself, 42 bases read in frame from the first base. CDR1 and CDR2 are drawn from the germline V gene (reference sequence): SEHNR, FQNEAQ. V is pared back by 1 base and J by 7 bases, with 13 bases lying between the germline termini. This clone was observed a handful of times. The antigen it recognizes is unknown. No much larger clone exists at a distance of one base, and base qualities are not known. TCRbeta CDR3 regions were amplified from genomic DNA by means of the immunoSEQ Assay, a bias-controlled multiplex PCR. For the original study's pipeline: The number of nucleated cells in each sample was estimated from the amplification of reference gene primers within the assay. To quantify the absolute abundance of each unique TCRbeta CDR3 rearrangement, sequence reads were collapsed and filtered. Productive Simpson clonality was computed per sample as the square root of Simpson's diversity index over productive rearrangements. TCRdb limited this immuneACCESS table to in-frame rearrangements with V and J called. A share of clones is missing; checked studies link under half to unresolved V genes, and the rest is unexplained. V and J calls and clone size follow that table, whereas D and trimming were derived from the DNA. Recorded for this sample are fewer than 150,000 clones; around three quarters of them occurred a single time. The ten largest account for approximately 10% of the sample.

Collaborating institutions collected whole blood in K2EDTA tubes following their own protocols. Collaborator samples were shipped for TCRbeta analysis as frozen whole blood, isolated PBMCs, or DNA extracted from either sample type. The sequencing sample was made of peripheral blood. The V gene is TRBV7-9 and the J gene is TRBJ1-2; the D gene is possibly TRBD1, with 6 bases matching. The sequence was obtained from a human donor in a cohort sampled during active COVID-19. The nucleotide sequence is TGTGCCAGCAGCTTAGAGGCCAGGGGCCGTGGCTACACCTTC. Its translation is CASSLEARGRGYTF.